The T cell receptor beta chain described here comes from a study of blood T cells in healthy people across ages. The study's findings and limits: Naive T cell percentage by flow cytometry tracked strongly with beta diversity. PBMCs left unsorted prevented a conclusive naive versus antigen-experienced comparison.

A word on this clonotype: Its antigen is not identified.

A sample-barcoded 5' primer and a J-beta primer mix were used in a second PCR of roughly 7 to 12 cycles. A template-switch adaptor containing 12 random nucleotides labeled each cDNA molecule. TCRdb ran MiXCR on the 5' RACE reads and lists one entry per CDR3 protein. The profile shows around 1.5 million distinct CDR3 sequences, roughly 40% of them singletons. Caucasian, healthy and from Russia, the donors were aged between roughly 6 and 95. The receptor was derived from a woman under 30 in good health. Sequenced: blood.

Written as DNA, the CDR3 is TGCGCCAGCAGTTCCTGGTATAGCGGGAGCTACGAGCAGTACTTC. It encodes CASSSWYSGSYEQYF. This chain links TRBV4-1 with TRBJ2-7, with TRBD2 matching over 9 bases. The CDR3 contains 15 residues. J was trimmed by 3 bases and V by 6 bases; bases with no gene match: 9. Germline V gene lookup returns CDR1 MGHRA and CDR2 YSYEKL.